This TCR beta chain is drawn from a study of T cell responses to AZD1222 COVID-19 vaccine. Findings and caveats of the study: A mostly white British donor set with more females was recruited, and clonal diversity was possibly underestimated.

The V and J ends lost 6 bases and 5 bases respectively, with 16 bases between them. The CDR3 is made up of 14 amino acids. Germline values: CDR1 SNHLY, CDR2 FYNNEI. The table came from immunoSEQ multiplex PCR; TCRdb's copy has only in-frame clones and leaves some out. In the table there are about 150,000 clones, 80% to 90% of which are singletons. Points on this clone: Its antigen remains unknown.

The source material was peripheral blood, sampled on day 0 of AZD1222 vaccination. The TCR originated in an adult in good health. J is TRBJ1-1 and V is TRBV2; D possibly corresponds to TRBD1 (6 bases). In nucleotides, the CDR3 is TGTGCCAGCAGGACCCGAGAGGGGGGTACTGAAGCTTTCTTT. It encodes CASRTREGGTEAFF.